This record looks at one T cell receptor beta chain sequence and its context. The antigen remains unidentified. Researchers ran the PCR with 60 Vbeta and 13 Jbeta primers. Data came from immunoSEQ multiplex PCR; TCRdb stores just in-frame clones and leaves some out. The data contain 100,000 to 150,000 clones, around 8.5% of them singletons. This specimen belongs to a study of cytomegalovirus exposure and HLA in healthy donors. This CDR3 has 15 residues. J lost 4 bases, V lost 3 bases, and 6 bases had no gene match. CDR1 is ENHRY and CDR2 is SYGVKD in the germline V gene. Broader study findings: The study designated roughly 150 TCR beta chains cytomegalovirus-associated. Per a later analysis, HLA-associated TCR beta chains showed more clonal expansion than other, equally common TCR beta chains.

Specimen: PBMCs. This sequence joins TRBV10-3 and TRBJ2-1; 7 bases are shared with TRBD2. This clonotype was obtained from a man aged 35 to 55 in good health and CMV-seronegative. The DNA for the CDR3 is TGTGCCATCAGTGAAGGTCTAGCGGATTACAATGAGCAGTTCTTC. This codes for CAISEGLADYNEQFF.